This TCR beta chain was sequenced during a study of beta chain features in type 1 diabetes. Study-wide background: Healthy donors resembled patients in age, gender and cell yields.

This clone was picked up a small number of times. As every portion of the isolated RNA was reverse transcribed, the sequencing read expressed TCRB transcripts. Sequencing was performed with immunoSEQ multiplex PCR; in TCRdb, only in-frame clones are kept and a portion is missing. The data show about 180,000 clones, approximately 13% seen once. CDR3 length: 15 residues. Germline lookup yields CDR1 MGHDK and CDR2 SYGVNS. Between the trimmed V and J ends, which lost 5 bases and 3 bases, there was a span of 14 bases. The origin of this receptor is a woman aged 18-30 years in good health. Input material: central memory CD4+ T cells from blood. The chain recombines TRBV25-1 with TRBJ2-1; D remains unclear. The CDR3 protein is CASSRRHSVYNEQFF. CDR3 DNA sequence: TGTGCCAGCAGTAGACGACATTCTGTCTACAATGAGCAGTTCTTC.